Listed here is a single T cell receptor beta chain. Its cognate antigen is unknown. Likely a read error: the CDR3 ends without its conserved phenylalanine or tryptophan. Sequencing templates came from extracted RNA that was reverse transcribed into cDNA. Measured with immunoSEQ multiplex PCR; TCRdb has only the in-frame clones, and not every one. In the table there are 150,000 or so clones, approximately 86% of which are singletons. These data originate in a study of CD8+ T cells in alopecia areata. As for the study in general: Treatment comprised oral tofacitinib, 5 to 10 mg twice daily, in treated patients. Findings and caveats of the study: Within the top 100, expanded CD8+ clones significantly decreased with tofacitinib, as did scalp clonality. Numerous expanded lesional clones remained in scalp and blood during tofacitinib.

This sample's treatment: oral pan-JAK inhibitor, 5-10 mg twice daily. The authors sorted CD4+ and CD8+ T cells from PBMCs. The ends were cut back, 4 bases at V and 2 bases at J, with 15 bases in the middle. Germline V CDR1 and CDR2: SNHLY, FYNNEI. The CDR3 extends over 15 amino acids. This receptor was taken from a human donor with alopecia areata. This chain connects TRBV2 to TRBJ2-7; D might be TRBD1 (5 bases). The sample in question was CD8+ T cells sorted from blood, obtained at week 4, from a patient treated with tofacitinib. CDR3 loop: CASSAGRRTPYEQYS. The CDR3 nucleotides are TGTGCCAGCAGTGCCGGCCGGCGGACACCCTACGAGCAGTACTCC.